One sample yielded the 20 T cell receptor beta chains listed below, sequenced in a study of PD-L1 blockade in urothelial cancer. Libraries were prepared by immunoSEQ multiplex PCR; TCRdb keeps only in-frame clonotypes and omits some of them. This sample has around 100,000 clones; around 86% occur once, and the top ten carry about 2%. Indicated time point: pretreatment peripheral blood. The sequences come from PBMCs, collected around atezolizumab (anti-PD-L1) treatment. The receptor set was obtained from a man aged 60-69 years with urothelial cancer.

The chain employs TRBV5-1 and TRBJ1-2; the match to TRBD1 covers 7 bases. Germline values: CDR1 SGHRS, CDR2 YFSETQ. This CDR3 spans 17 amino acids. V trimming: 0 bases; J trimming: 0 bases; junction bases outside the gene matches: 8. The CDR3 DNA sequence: TGCGCCAGCAGCTTGGCCCGGGACAGAAGAGCTAACTATGGCTACACCTTC. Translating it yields CASSLARDRRANYGYTF.

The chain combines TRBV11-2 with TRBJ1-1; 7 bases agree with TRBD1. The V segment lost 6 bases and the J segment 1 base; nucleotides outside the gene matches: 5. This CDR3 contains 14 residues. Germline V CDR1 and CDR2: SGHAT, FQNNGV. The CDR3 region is CASRQGQSNTEAFF. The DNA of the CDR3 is TGTGCCAGCAGGCAGGGACAGTCGAACACTGAAGCTTTCTTT.

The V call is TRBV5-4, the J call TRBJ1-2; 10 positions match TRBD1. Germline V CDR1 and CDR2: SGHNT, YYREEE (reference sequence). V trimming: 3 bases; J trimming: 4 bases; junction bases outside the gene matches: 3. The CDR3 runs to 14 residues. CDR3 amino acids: CASSSRTGGYGYTF. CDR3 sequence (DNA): TGTGCCAGCAGCTCCAGGACAGGGGGCTATGGCTACACCTTC.

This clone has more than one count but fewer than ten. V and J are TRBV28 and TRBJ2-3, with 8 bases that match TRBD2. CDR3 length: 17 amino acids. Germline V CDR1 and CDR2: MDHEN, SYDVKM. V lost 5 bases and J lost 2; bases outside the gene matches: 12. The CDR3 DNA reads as TGTGCCAGCAGTCCGACTAGCGCACCCATCGACACAGATACGCAGTATTTT. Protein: CASSPTSAPIDTDTQYF.

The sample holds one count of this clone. CDR3 sequence reads: CASSLGGRGLNTEAFF. The DNA of the CDR3 is TGTGCCAGCAGCTTAGGAGGCAGGGGGCTGAACACTGAAGCTTTCTTT. The chain recombines TRBV7-6 with TRBJ1-1; 8 bases are a match to TRBD1. Per the germline V gene, CDR1 is SGHVS and CDR2 is FNYEAQ. The CDR3 runs 16 residues. J lost 0 bases, V lost 1 base, and 4 bases had no gene match.

CDR3 DNA sequence: TGTGCCAGCAGCTTGGCGGGAGGTCAGCCCCAGCATTTT. Translation gives CASSLAGGQPQHF. The chain links TRBV7-9 to TRBJ1-5, with D unresolved. The CDR3 loop spans 13 amino acids. Germline CDR1 reads SEHNR; CDR2 reads FQNEAQ (reference sequence). V lost 3 bases to trimming and J lost 6 bases, with 9 bases between them.

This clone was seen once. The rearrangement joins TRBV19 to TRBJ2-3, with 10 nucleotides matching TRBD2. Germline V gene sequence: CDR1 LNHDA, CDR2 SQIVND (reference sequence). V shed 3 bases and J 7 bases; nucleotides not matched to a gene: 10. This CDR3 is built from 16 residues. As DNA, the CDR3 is TGTGCCAGTAGTATCGTTAGCGGGGGGATCCGTAATACGCAGTATTTT. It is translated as CASSIVSGGIRNTQYF.

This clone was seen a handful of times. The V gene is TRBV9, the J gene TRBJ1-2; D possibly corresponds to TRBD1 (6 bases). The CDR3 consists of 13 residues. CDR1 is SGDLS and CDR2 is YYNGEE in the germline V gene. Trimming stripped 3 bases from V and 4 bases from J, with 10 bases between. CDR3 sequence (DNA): TGTGCCAGCAGCGCGACAGGCGTCTATGGCTACACCTTC. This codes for CASSATGVYGYTF.

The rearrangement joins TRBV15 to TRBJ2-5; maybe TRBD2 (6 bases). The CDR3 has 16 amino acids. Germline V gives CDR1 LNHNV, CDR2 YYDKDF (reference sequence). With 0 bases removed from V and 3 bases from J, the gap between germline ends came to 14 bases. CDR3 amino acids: CATSRDRPGGKETQYF. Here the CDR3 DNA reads TGTGCCACCAGCAGAGACCGCCCAGGAGGGAAAGAGACCCAGTACTTC.

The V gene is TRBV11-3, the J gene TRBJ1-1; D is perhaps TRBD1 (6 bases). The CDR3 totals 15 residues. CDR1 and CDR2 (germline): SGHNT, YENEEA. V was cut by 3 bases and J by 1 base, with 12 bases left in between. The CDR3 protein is CASSFSGTSNTEAFF. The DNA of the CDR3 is TGTGCCAGCAGCTTTTCCGGGACATCGAACACTGAAGCTTTCTTT.

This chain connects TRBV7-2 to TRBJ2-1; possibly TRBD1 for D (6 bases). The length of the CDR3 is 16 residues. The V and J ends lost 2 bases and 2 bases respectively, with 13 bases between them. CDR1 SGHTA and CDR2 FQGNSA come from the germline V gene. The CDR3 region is CASSLWSAGAYNEQFF. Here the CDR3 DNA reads TGTGCCAGCAGCTTATGGTCGGCAGGGGCCTACAATGAGCAGTTCTTC.

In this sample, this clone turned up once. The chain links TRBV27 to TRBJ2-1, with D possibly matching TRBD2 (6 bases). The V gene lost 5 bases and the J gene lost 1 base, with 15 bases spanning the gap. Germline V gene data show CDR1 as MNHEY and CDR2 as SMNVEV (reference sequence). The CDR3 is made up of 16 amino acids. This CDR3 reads CASSQEASVSYNEQFF. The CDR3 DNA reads TGTGCCAGCAGTCAAGAGGCTAGCGTGTCCTACAATGAGCAGTTCTTC.

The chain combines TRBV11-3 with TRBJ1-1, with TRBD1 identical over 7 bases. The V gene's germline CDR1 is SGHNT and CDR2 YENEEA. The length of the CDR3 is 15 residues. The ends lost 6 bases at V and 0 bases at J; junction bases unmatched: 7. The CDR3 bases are TGTGCCAGCAGGGAGATACAGGGGATGAACACTGAAGCTTTCTTT. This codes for CASREIQGMNTEAFF. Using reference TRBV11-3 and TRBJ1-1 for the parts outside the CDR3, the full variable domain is EAGVVQSPRYKIIEKKQPVAFWCNPISGHNTLYWYLQNLGQGPELLIRYENEEAVDDSQLPKDRFSAERLKGVDSTLKIQPAELGDSAVYLCASREIQGMNTEAFFGQGTRLTVV.

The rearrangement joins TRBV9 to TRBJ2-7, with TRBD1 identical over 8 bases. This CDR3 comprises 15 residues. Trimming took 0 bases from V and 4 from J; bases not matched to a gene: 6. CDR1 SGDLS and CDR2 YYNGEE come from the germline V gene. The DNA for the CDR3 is TGTGCCAGCAGCGTAGGGGGGACAGGTGGTTACGAGCAGTACTTC. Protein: CASSVGGTGGYEQYF.

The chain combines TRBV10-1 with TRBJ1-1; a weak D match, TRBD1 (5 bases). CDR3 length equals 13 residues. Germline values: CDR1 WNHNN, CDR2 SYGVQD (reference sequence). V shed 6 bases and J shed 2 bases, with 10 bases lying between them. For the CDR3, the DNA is TGCGCCAGCAGCCGGACAACCAACACTGAAGCTTTCTTT. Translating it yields CASSRTTNTEAFF.

CDR3 DNA: TGTGCCAGCTCACCGGCAGGGGGCGCGAACACTGAAGCTTTCTTT. This gives the protein CASSPAGGANTEAFF. This chain uses TRBV18 with TRBJ1-1; 8 bases map to TRBD1. Trimming cost V 3 bases and J 1 base; bases outside gene matches: 4. Germline V lookup: CDR1 KGHSH, CDR2 LQKENI. The CDR3 is made up of 15 amino acids.

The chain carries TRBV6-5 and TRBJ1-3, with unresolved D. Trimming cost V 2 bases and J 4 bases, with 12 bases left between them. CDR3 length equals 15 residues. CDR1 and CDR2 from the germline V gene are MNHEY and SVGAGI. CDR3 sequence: CASSYGRREGNTIYF. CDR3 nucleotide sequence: TGTGCCAGCAGTTACGGCCGTAGGGAGGGAAACACCATATATTTT.

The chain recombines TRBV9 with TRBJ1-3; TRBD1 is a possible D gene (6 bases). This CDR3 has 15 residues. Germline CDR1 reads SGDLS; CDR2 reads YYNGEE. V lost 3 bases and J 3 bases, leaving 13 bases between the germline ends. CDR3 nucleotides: TGTGCCAGCAGCGCCCAGACAGGCTTTGGAAACACCATATATTTT. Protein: CASSAQTGFGNTIYF.

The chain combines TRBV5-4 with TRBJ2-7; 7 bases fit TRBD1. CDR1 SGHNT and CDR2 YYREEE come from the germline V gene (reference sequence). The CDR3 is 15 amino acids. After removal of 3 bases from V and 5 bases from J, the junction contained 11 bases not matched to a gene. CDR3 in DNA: TGTGCCAGCAGCTCGGGGCAGAGGGGGCGTAACGAGCAGTACTTC. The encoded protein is CASSSGQRGRNEQYF.

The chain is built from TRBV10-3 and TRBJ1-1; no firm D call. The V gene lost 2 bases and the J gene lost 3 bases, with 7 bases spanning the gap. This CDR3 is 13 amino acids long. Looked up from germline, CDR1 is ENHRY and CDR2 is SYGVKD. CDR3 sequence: CAISETDDTEAFF. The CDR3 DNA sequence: TGTGCCATCAGTGAGACAGACGACACTGAAGCTTTCTTT.